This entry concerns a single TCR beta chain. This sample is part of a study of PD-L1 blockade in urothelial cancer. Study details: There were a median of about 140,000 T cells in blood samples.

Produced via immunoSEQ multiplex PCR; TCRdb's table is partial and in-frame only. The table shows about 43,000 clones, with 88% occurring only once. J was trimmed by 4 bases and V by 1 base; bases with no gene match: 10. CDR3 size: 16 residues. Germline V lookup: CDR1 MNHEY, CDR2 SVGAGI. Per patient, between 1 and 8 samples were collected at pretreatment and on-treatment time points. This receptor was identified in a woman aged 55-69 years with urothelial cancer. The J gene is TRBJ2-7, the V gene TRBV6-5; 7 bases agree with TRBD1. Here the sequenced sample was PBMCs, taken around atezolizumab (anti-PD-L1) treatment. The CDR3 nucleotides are TGTGCCAGCAGTTACTTTGCCAGGGGGTCCGTTTACGAGCAGTACTTC. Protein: CASSYFARGSVYEQYF.